These 6 T cell receptor beta chains share one sample of origin, sequenced in a study of T-cell reconstitution after alpha-beta-depleted transplantation in children. Preparation of the TCRbeta library was carried out with unique molecular identifiers. One entry per CDR3 protein results from TCRdb running MiXCR on the PCR reads. The table records fewer than 700,000 distinct CDR3 sequences, roughly 13% of them present only once. Sample: PBMCs, mostly from graft donor cells, taken 360 days after TCRalphabeta/CD19-depleted stem cell transplant. These receptors originate from a male patient younger than 18 who had a stem cell transplant for acute myeloid leukemia, so the T cells may come from the graft donor.

This chain connects TRBV7-3 to TRBJ2-2, with 15 bases fitting TRBD2. The CDR3 totals 20 residues. Trimming removed 3 bases from V and 1 base from J; junction bases left unmatched: 9. CDR1 is SGHTA and CDR2 is FQGTGA in the germline V gene. DNA of the CDR3: TGTGCCAGCAGCTTTAGTCATCCGGGACTAGCGGGAGGGAACACCGGGGAGCTGTTTTTT. Translating it yields CASSFSHPGLAGGNTGELFF.

This clonotype has only a few counts. This chain links TRBV20-1 with TRBJ1-1, with 7 nucleotides matching TRBD1. This CDR3 contains 14 residues. The germline V gene encodes CDR1 DFQATT and CDR2 SNEGSKA (reference sequence). The ends lost 3 bases at V and 1 base at J; junction bases unmatched: 5. CDR3: CSASVGQPNTEAFF. In DNA form, the CDR3 reads TGCAGTGCTAGCGTGGGACAGCCGAACACTGAAGCTTTCTTT.

This chain uses TRBV12-3 or TRBV12-4 with TRBJ2-1, with a weak D call TRBD2 (5 bases). The CDR3 is made up of 14 amino acids. The ends were cut back, 9 bases at V and 2 bases at J, with 14 bases in the middle. For the CDR3, the DNA is TGTGCCAGGCCACGGACGGGGACCTACAATGAGCAGTTCTTC. As protein: CARPRTGTYNEQFF.

The table lists this clonotype with a few counts. V gene TRBV11-1 combines with J gene TRBJ1-5, with no clear D. The V end was cut by 1 base, the J end by 4 bases, with 23 bases between. Germline assignment: CDR1 SGHAT and CDR2 FQDESV (reference sequence). This CDR3 is built from 19 residues. This chain's CDR3 is CASSLVGSGRGRSNQPQHF. The CDR3 DNA reads as TGTGCCAGCAGCTTAGTAGGTAGTGGCCGTGGCCGGTCTAATCAGCCCCAGCATTTT.

This clonotype was recorded a few times. The V and J genes are TRBV5-6 and TRBJ2-3; TRBD1 matches 9 bases. The CDR3 is 14 amino acids. CDR1 and CDR2 (germline): SGHDT, YYEEEE. Losses at the gene ends were 10 bases for V and 3 bases for J; bases not matched to a gene: 9. The CDR3 protein is CAGSNRGLTDTQYF. CDR3 nucleotides: TGTGCCGGTTCCAACAGGGGGCTTACAGATACGCAGTATTTT.

This clonotype was seen just once. This sequence joins TRBV20-1 and TRBJ2-5, with D uncertain. The length of the CDR3 is 12 residues. Deletions cut 5 bases from V and 0 bases from J, with 7 bases between. Germline-derived CDR1 and CDR2 are DFQATT and SNEGSKA (reference sequence). CDR3 protein: CSALRHQETQYF. In DNA form, the CDR3 reads TGCAGTGCTTTACGTCACCAAGAGACCCAGTACTTC.